What follows is one T cell receptor beta chain and its context. The sample is drawn from a study of blood T cell repertoires in COVID-19. Study as a whole: Sample material is recorded as cDNA or gDNA derived from T cells, B-cell-depleted T cells, or PBMCs.

Germline V gene lookup returns CDR1 ENHRY and CDR2 SYGVKD. V shed 6 bases and J 5 bases; nucleotides not matched to a gene: 16. This CDR3 has 17 residues. As originally analysed: Reference gene primer amplification in the assay estimated nucleated cell counts. Measured with immunoSEQ multiplex PCR; TCRdb has only the in-frame clones, and not every one. The V and J calls and clone size were taken over from that table, and D and trimming were inferred from the DNA. The sample shows about 150,000 clones, roughly nine tenths of them seen only once. Sequencing was performed on peripheral blood. The TCR sequence derives from a man aged 45-60 years with acute or convalescent COVID-19. The genes are TRBV10-3 and TRBJ2-5; 9 bases fit TRBD2. CDR3 sequence reads: CAISPAVSGGSRETQYF. For the CDR3, the DNA is TGTGCCATCAGCCCTGCTGTTAGCGGGGGTAGTAGGGAGACCCAGTACTTC.